The 2 T cell receptor beta chains presented below share a single source sample, sequenced in a study of T-cell reconstitution after alpha-beta-depleted transplantation in children. Unique molecular identifiers were incorporated into the prepared TCRbeta library. TCRdb used MiXCR to reprocess the PCR reads, holding one entry per CDR3 protein. Here the sample spans fewer than 500,000 distinct CDR3 sequences, 43% being singletons. The source was PBMCs, collected before TCRalphabeta/CD19-depleted stem cell transplant. All receptors come from a girl aged 2 to 9 with aplastic anemia, due to receive a stem cell transplant.

On this clonotype itself: This could be a read error, since a much larger clone is one nucleotide away. The chain joins TRBV18 to TRBJ1-3, with no clear D. The germline V gene has CDR1 KGHSH and CDR2 LQKENI. The V gene lost 3 bases and the J gene lost 0 bases, with 12 bases spanning the gap. This CDR3 has 16 residues. The chain's CDR3 is CASSPTSLNSGNTIYF. CDR3 sequence (DNA): TGTGCCAGCTCACCGACCTCATTAAACTCTGGAAACACCATATATTTT.

The chain has TRBV20-1 and TRBJ2-7; TRBD1 is a possible D gene (5 bases). Trimming pared 0 bases from V and 6 bases from J, leaving 6 bases between. This CDR3 is built from 11 residues. Germline values: CDR1 DFQATT, CDR2 SNEGSKA (reference sequence). CDR3 sequence: CSAREGPEQYF. For the CDR3, the DNA is TGCAGTGCTAGAGAGGGGCCCGAGCAGTACTTC.